This T cell receptor (beta chain) was captured by sequencing in a study of T cell repertoires in cytomegalovirus infection. One entry per CDR3 protein, called by TCRdb with MiXCR from the reads. The sample yields fewer than 550,000 distinct CDR3 sequences, around 27% seen once. CDR3 size: 20 residues. V trimming: 4 bases; J trimming: 3 bases; junction bases outside the gene matches: 15. Germline V gives CDR1 LGHDT, CDR2 YNNKEL (reference sequence). The receptor was derived from a human donor in good health (CMV status not recorded). Some clones in this sample may be carry-over from other donors' samples. The sample taken for sequencing was PBMCs. The chain carries TRBV3-1 and TRBJ2-3, with 14 bases matching TRBD2. CDR3 bases: TGTGCCAGCAGCCCGACCAGGACAGGGGGACTAGCGGGAGAAACAGATACGCAGTATTTT. Protein: CASSPTRTGGLAGETDTQYF.